The 9 T cell receptor beta chains presented below share a single source sample, sequenced in a study of a mutant IDH1 vaccine in newly diagnosed glioma (dated by TCRdb to the early 2020s). No cognate antigen is known for these TCRs. The time point tag for this specimen amounts to: week 23, last vaccination. Every vaccine dose consisted of 300 ug of a 20-mer mutant IDH1 peptide in Montanide, administered subcutaneously together with topical imiquimod. Libraries came from the immunoSEQ multiplex PCR assay. TCRdb provides this immuneACCESS table in a form limited to in-frame rearrangements. Some clones are lacking; in checked studies, under half of them reflect an unresolved V gene, and why the rest are absent is not known. Present in this sample are roughly 60,000 clones, about 85% of which were seen just once. The ten largest clonotypes hold approximately 4.3% of the sample. The source material was PBMCs, sampled from a glioma patient whose treatment included an IDH1 peptide vaccine. The source of these receptors is a man aged 25-45 years with glioma.

The V call is TRBV28, the J call TRBJ1-1; the D gene is possibly TRBD1 (6 bases). CDR1 and CDR2 (germline): MDHEN, SYDVKM. The CDR3 consists of 12 residues. Trimming shortened V by 4 bases and J by 8 bases, and 11 bases separated the two germline ends. The CDR3 protein is CASSSQGTEAFF. The CDR3, as DNA: TGTGCCAGCAGTTCCCAGGGGACGGAAGCTTTCTTT. Filled out from reference TRBV28 and TRBJ1-1, the complete variable domain reads DVKVTQSSRYLVKRTGEKVFLECVQDMDHENMFWYRQDPGLGLRLIYFSYDVKMKEKGDIPEGYSVSREKKERFSLILESASTNQTSMYLCASSSQGTEAFFGQGTRLTVV.

Here the CDR3 reads CASSGLAGGPDTQYF. DNA for the CDR3: TGTGCCAGCAGTGGACTAGCGGGGGGGCCAGATACGCAGTATTTT. The genes are TRBV6-1 and TRBJ2-3; TRBD2 agrees at 14 bases. Germline CDR1 and CDR2: MNHNS and SASEGT. The CDR3 runs to 15 residues. V was pared by 4 bases and J by 4 bases, with 1 base of the junction left unmatched.

The chain is built from TRBV9 and TRBJ2-7; D is unclear. CDR1 is SGDLS and CDR2 is YYNGEE in the germline V gene. This CDR3 region has 13 residues. V lost 4 bases and J 6 bases, leaving 14 bases between the germline ends. CDR3 amino acids: CASSTWTSSEQYF. The CDR3 bases are TGTGCCAGCAGCACCTGGACCTCGTCCGAGCAGTACTTC.

The gene calls are TRBV7-9 and TRBJ2-7; perhaps TRBD1 as D (6 bases). V lost 5 bases and J lost 0, with 11 bases in between. There are 14 residues in the CDR3. Germline V gives CDR1 SEHNR, CDR2 FQNEAQ (reference sequence). The CDR3: CASSLQGHSYEQYF. CDR3 coding DNA: TGTGCCAGCAGCCTACAGGGTCACTCCTACGAGCAGTACTTC.

The chain carries TRBV7-2 and TRBJ2-5, with 7 bases aligning to TRBD1. This CDR3 spans 15 amino acids. V gave up 1 base and J gave up 1 base; unmatched junction bases: 3. CDR1 is SGHTA and CDR2 is FQGNSA in the germline V gene. CDR3 sequence reads: CASSLGDSIQETQYF. The CDR3 DNA follows: TGTGCCAGCAGCTTAGGGGACAGCATCCAAGAGACCCAGTACTTC.

J is TRBJ1-6 and V is TRBV6-5; D unclear. Germline lookup yields CDR1 MNHEY and CDR2 SVGAGI. Trimming left V 2 bases short and J 7 bases short, with 6 bases between. The CDR3 consists of 13 residues. The CDR3, as DNA: TGTGCCAGCAGTTACAGAGGGAATTCACCCCTCCACTTT. Its translation: CASSYRGNSPLHF.

This clone was detected a few times. The chain employs TRBV19 and TRBJ1-6, with TRBD1 as a possible D gene (5 bases). Trimming left V 3 bases short and J 13 bases short, with 19 bases between. Germline CDR1 and CDR2: LNHDA and SQIVND (reference sequence). The CDR3 sequence is 15 residues long. Here the CDR3 reads CASSIGAGPLTPLHF. For the CDR3, the DNA is TGTGCCAGTAGTATCGGGGCGGGCCCGTTGACGCCCCTCCACTTT.

V gene TRBV5-4 combines with J gene TRBJ2-3; 9 bases fit TRBD1. CDR1 and CDR2 from the germline V gene are SGHNT and YYREEE (reference sequence). V lost 4 bases, J lost 8 bases, and 14 bases stayed unmatched. This CDR3 comprises 16 residues. This CDR3 reads CASSRRTGQGHGTQYF. CDR3 in DNA: TGTGCCAGCAGCAGACGCACGGGACAGGGTCACGGTACGCAGTATTTT.

The chain combines TRBV18 with TRBJ1-5; D possibly corresponds to TRBD1 (6 bases). Deletions cut 2 bases from V and 3 bases from J, with 11 bases between. Germline V gene data show CDR1 as KGHSH and CDR2 as LQKENI. The CDR3 extends over 15 amino acids. This CDR3 reads CASSPTGSANQPQHF. The DNA of the CDR3 is TGTGCCAGCTCACCAACAGGGAGTGCCAATCAGCCCCAGCATTTT. The entire variable domain, with the rest obtained from reference TRBV18 and TRBJ1-5, is as follows: NAGVMQNPRHLVRRRGQEARLRCSPMKGHSHVYWYRQLPEEGLKFMVYLQKENIIDESGMPKERFSAEFPKEGPSILRIQQVVRGDSAAYFCASSPTGSANQPQHFGDGTRLSIL.